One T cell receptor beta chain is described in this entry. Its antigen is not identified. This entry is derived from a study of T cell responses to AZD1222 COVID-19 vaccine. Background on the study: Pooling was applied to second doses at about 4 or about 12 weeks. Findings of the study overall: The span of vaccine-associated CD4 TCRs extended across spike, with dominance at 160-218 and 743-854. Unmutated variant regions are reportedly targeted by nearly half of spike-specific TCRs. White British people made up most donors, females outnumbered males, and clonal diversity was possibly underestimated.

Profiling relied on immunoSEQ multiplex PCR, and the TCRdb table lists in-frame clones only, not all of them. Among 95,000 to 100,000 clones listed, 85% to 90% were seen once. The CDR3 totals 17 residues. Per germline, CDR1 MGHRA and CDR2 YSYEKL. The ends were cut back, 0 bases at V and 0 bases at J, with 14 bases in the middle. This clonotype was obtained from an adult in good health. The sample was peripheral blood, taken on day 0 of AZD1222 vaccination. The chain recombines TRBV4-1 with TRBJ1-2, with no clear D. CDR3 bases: TGCGCCAGCAGCCAAGATCGGCGGGGTACAGCTAACTATGGCTACACCTTC. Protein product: CASSQDRRGTANYGYTF.